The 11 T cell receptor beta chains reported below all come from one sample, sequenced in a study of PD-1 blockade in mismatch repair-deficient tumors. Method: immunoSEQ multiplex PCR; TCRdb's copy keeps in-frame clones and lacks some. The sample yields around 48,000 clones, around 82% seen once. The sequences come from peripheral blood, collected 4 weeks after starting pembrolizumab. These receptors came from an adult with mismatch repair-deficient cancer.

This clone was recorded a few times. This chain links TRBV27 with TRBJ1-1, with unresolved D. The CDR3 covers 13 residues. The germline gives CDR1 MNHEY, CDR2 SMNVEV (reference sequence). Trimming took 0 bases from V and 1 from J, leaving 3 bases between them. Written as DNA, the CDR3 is TGTGCCAGCAGTTTATCGAAGAACACTGAAGCTTTCTTT. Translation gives CASSLSKNTEAFF.

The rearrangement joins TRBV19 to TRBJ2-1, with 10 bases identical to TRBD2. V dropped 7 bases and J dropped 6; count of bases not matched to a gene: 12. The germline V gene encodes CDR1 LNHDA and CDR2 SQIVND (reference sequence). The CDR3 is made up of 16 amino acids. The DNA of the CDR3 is TGTGCCAGTACAGTAGGGGTAGCGGGGGGCTTCAATGAGCAGTTCTTC. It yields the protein CASTVGVAGGFNEQFF.

The CDR3 sequence: CASSLEHGIYGYTF. CDR3 nucleotide sequence: TGTGCCAGCAGCTTGGAACATGGAATCTATGGCTACACCTTC. The rearrangement links TRBV5-4 to TRBJ1-2; D is unresolved. CDR1 is SGHNT and CDR2 is YYREEE in the germline V gene (reference sequence). The V end was cut by 0 bases, the J end by 4 bases, with 10 bases between. The CDR3 is made up of 14 amino acids.

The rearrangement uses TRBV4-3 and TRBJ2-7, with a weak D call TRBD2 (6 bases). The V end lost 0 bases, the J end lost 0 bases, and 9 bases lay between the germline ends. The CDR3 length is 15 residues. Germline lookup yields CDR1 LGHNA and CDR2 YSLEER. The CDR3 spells CASSQEAGFSYEQYF. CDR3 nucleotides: TGCGCCAGCAGCCAAGAGGCGGGGTTCTCCTACGAGCAGTACTTC.

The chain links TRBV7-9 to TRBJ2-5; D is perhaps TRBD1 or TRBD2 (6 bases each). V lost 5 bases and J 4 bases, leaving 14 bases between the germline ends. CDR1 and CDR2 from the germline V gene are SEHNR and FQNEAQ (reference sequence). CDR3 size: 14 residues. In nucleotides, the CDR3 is TGTGCCAGCAGCCACTCGGGGGCGGGAGAGACCCAGTACTTC. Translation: CASSHSGAGETQYF.

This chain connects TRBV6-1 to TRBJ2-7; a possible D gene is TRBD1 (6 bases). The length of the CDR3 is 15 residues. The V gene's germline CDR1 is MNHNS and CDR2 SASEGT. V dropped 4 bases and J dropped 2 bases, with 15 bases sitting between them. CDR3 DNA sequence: TGTGCCAGCAGTGTAACAGGGCATGACACCTACGAGCAGTACTTC. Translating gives CASSVTGHDTYEQYF.

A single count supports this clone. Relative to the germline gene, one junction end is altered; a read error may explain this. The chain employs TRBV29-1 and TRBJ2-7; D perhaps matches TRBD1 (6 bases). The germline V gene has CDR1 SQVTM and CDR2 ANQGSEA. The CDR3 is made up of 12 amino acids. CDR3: CGVCQGFDEQYF. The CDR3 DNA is TGCGGCGTTTGTCAGGGGTTTGACGAGCAGTACTTC.

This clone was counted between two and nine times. CDR3 nucleotides: TGTGCCAGCAGCCCCCAGGGGGGGCTCCCAGGCGCTGGAAACACCATATATTTT. It codes for CASSPQGGLPGAGNTIYF. V and J are TRBV7-9 and TRBJ1-3; 7 bases agree with TRBD1. Germline lookup yields CDR1 SEHNR and CDR2 FQNEAQ (reference sequence). Trimming at V came to 5 bases and at J to 2 bases, leaving 15 bases not matched to a gene. This CDR3 is built from 18 residues.

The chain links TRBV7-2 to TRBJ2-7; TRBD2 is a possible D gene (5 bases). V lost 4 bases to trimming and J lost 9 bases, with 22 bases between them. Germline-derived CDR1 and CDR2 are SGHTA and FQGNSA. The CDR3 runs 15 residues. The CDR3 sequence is CASSSIADRVAGQYF. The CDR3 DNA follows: TGTGCCAGCAGCTCGATAGCCGACCGAGTCGCGGGGCAGTACTTC.

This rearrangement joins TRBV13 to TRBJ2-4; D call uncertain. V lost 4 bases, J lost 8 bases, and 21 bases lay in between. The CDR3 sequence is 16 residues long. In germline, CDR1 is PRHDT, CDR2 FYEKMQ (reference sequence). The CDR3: CASSSRTEDAQDIQYF. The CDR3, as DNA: TGTGCCAGCAGCTCCCGAACCGAGGATGCCCAAGACATTCAGTACTTC.

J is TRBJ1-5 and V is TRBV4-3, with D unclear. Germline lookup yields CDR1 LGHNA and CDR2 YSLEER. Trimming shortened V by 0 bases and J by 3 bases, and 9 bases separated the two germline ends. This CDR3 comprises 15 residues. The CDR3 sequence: CASSQDRAFNQPQHF. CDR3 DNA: TGCGCCAGCAGCCAAGATAGGGCCTTCAATCAGCCCCAGCATTTT.